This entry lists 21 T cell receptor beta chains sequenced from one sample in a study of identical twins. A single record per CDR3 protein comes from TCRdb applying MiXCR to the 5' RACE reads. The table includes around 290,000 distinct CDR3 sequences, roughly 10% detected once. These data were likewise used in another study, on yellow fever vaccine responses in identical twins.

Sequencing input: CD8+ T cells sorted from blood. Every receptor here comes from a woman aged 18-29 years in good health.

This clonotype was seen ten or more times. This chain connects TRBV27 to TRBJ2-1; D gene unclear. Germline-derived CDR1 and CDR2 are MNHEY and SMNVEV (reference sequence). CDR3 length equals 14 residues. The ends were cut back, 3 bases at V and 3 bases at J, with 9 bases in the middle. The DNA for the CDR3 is TGTGCCAGCAGTTTTGTAGGGTACTACAATGAGCAGTTCTTC. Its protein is CASSFVGYYNEQFF.

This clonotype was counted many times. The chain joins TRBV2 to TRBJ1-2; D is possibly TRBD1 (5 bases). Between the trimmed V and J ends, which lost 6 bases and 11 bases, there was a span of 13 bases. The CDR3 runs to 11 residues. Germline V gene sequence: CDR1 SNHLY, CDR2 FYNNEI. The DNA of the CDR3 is TGTGCCAGCAGGGGGGTTGTAGGATACACCTTC. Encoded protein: CASRGVVGYTF.

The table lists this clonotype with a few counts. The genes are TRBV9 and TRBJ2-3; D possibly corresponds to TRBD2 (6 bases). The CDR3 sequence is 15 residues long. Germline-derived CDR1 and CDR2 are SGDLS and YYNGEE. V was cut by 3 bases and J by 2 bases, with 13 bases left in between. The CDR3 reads CASSAWDLNTDTQYF. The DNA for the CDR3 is TGTGCCAGCAGCGCTTGGGACTTGAACACAGATACGCAGTATTTT.

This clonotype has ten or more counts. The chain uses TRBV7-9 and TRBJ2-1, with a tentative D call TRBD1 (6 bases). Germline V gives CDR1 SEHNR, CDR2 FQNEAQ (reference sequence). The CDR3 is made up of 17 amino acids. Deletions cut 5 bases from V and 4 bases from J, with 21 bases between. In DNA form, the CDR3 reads TGTGCCAGCAGCCCACAGCTAGGGGGACCTTCTTACAATGAGCAGTTCTTC. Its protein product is CASSPQLGGPSYNEQFF. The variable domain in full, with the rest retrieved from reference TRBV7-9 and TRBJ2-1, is DTGVSQNPRHKITKRGQNVTFRCDPISEHNRLYWYRQTLGQGPEFLTYFQNEAQLEKSRLLSDRFSAERPKGSFSTLEIQRTEQGDSAMYLCASSPQLGGPSYNEQFFGPGTRLTVL.

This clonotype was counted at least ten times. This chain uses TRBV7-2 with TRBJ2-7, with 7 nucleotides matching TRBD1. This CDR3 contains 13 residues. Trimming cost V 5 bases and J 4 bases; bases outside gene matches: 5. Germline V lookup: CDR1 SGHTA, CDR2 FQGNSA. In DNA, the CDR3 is TGTGCCAGCAGCCGACAGGGTGATTACGAGCAGTACTTC. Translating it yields CASSRQGDYEQYF.

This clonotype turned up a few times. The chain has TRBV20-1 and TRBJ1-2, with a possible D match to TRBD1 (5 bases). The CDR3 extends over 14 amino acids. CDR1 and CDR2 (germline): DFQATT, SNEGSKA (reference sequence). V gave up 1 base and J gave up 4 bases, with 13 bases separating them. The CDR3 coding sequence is TGCAGTGCTAGAGCTCTTGGGGCATCCTATGGCTACACCTTC. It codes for CSARALGASYGYTF.

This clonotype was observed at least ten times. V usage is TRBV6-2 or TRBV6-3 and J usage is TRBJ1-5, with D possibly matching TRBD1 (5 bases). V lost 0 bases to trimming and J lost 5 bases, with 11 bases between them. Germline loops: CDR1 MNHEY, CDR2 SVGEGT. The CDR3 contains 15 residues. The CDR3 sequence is CASSYSNGADQPQHF. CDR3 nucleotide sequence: TGTGCCAGCAGTTACTCGAACGGGGCGGATCAGCCCCAGCATTTT.

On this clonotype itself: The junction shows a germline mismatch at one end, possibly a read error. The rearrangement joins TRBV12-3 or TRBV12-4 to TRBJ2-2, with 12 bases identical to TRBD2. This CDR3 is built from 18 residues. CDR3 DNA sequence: TGTACCAGCAGTTTAGGTCTAGCGGGGGGGATAAGTGCCGGGGAGCTGTTTTTT. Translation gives CTSSLGLAGGISAGELFF.

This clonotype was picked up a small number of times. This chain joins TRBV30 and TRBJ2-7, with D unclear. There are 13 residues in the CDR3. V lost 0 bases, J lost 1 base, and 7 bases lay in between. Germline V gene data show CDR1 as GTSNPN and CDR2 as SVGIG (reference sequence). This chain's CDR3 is CAWSVALSYEQYF. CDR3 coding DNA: TGTGCCTGGAGTGTAGCCCTTTCCTACGAGCAGTACTTC.

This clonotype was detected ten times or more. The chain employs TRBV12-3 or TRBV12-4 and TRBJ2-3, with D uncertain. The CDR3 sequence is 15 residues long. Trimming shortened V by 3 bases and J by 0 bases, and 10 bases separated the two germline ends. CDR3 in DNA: TGTGCCAGCAGTTTTCATCCAACTAGCACAGATACGCAGTATTTT. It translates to CASSFHPTSTDTQYF.

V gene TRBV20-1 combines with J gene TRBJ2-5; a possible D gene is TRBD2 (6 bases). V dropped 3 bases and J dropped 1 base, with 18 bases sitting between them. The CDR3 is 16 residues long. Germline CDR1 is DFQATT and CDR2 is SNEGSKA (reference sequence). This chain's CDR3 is CSARRSGGAIQETQYF. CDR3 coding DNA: TGCAGTGCTAGGCGTTCTGGAGGGGCGATCCAAGAGACCCAGTACTTC.

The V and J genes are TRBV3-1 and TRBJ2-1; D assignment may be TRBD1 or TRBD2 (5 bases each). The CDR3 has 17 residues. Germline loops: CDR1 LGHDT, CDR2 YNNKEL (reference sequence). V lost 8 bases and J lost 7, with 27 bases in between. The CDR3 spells CASCKEVLDTLGNEQFF. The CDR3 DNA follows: TGTGCCAGCTGCAAGGAGGTTTTGGACACCCTCGGGAATGAGCAGTTCTTC.

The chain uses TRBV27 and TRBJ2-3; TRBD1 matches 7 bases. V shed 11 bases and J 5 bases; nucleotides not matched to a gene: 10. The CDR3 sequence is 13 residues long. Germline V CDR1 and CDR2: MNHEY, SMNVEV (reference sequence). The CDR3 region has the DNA TGTGCCTTACAGGGGCCGCCGGGAGATACGCAGTATTTT. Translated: CALQGPPGDTQYF.

In DNA form, the CDR3 reads TGTGCCTGGAGTCTATCAGAATACAATGAGCAGTTCTTC. This sequence encodes CAWSLSEYNEQFF. The chain combines TRBV30 with TRBJ2-1; D gene uncertain. V was trimmed by 2 bases and J by 4 bases, leaving 9 bases between them. Germline V gene lookup returns CDR1 GTSNPN and CDR2 SVGIG (reference sequence). There are 13 residues in the CDR3.

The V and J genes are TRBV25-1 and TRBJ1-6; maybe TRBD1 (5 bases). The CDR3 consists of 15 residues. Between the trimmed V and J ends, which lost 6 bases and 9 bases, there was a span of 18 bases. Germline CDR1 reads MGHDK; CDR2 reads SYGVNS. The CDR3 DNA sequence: TGTGCCAGCAGCGCCGGGACGTCCTTGAGTTCACCCCTCCACTTT. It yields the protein CASSAGTSLSSPLHF.

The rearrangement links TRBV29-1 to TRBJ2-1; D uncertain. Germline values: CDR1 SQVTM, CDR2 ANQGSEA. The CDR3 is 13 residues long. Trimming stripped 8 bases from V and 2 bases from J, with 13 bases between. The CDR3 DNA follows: TGCAGCCTAACCGGTGGCACCTACAATGAGCAGTTCTTC. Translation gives CSLTGGTYNEQFF.

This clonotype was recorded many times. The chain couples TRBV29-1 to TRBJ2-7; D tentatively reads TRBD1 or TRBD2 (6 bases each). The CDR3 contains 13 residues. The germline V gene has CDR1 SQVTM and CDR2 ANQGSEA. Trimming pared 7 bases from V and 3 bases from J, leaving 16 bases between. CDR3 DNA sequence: TGCAGCGCTGAGGGGGGAAAGGACTACGAGCAGTACTTC. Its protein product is CSAEGGKDYEQYF.

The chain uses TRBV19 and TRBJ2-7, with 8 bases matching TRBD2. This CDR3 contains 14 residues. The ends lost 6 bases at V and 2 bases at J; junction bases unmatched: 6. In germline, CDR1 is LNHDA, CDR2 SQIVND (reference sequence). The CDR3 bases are TGTGCCAGTAGCTGGACTAGCAGAACCTACGAGCAGTACTTC. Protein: CASSWTSRTYEQYF.

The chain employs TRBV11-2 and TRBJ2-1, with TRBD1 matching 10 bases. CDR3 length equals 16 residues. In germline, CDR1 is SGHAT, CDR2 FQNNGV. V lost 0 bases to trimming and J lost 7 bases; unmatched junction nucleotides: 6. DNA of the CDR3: TGTGCCAGCAGCTTAGAAGAGTGGACAGGGGGTAATGAGCAGTTCTTC. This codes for CASSLEEWTGGNEQFF.

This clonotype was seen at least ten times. In DNA form, the CDR3 reads TGCAGTGCGACGCGCACACCCACTAGGTGGTCGAGCACAGATACGCAGTATTTT. As protein: CSATRTPTRWSSTDTQYF. The chain has TRBV20-1 and TRBJ2-3; the D gene is possibly TRBD2 (5 bases). The CDR3 is 18 amino acids. The germline V gene encodes CDR1 DFQATT and CDR2 SNEGSKA (reference sequence). V was trimmed by 6 bases and J by 0 bases, leaving 25 bases between them.

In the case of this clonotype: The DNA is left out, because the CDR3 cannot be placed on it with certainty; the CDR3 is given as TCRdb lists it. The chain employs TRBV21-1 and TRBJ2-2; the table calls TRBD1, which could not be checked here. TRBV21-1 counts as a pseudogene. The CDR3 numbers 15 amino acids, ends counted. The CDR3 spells CASRNRPYWPGSCFF.